The 18 T cell receptor beta chains reported below all come from one sample, sequenced in a study of graft-versus-host responses after intestinal transplantation. Which antigens these TCRs recognize remains unknown. Sequencing used immunoSEQ multiplex PCR; TCRdb keeps in-frame clones, though not all of them. Of over 100,000 clones listed, roughly 92% are singletons. The source was unstimulated CD4+ T cells sorted from spleen or lymph node cells, collected before transplant. The receptors originated from a human donor who was the organ donor for an intestinal transplant.

V usage is TRBV28 and J usage is TRBJ2-1; the match to TRBD2 covers 11 bases. The length of the CDR3 is 15 residues. Unmatched junction bases numbered 5, after V lost 3 bases and J lost 7 bases. Germline loops: CDR1 MDHEN, CDR2 SYDVKM. The CDR3 DNA reads TGTGCCAGCAGTTTTCTGGCTAGCGGGAGGAATGAGCAGTTCTTC. The encoded protein is CASSFLASGRNEQFF. The whole variable domain, filled in from reference TRBV28 and TRBJ2-1, reads DVKVTQSSRYLVKRTGEKVFLECVQDMDHENMFWYRQDPGLGLRLIYFSYDVKMKEKGDIPEGYSVSREKKERFSLILESASTNQTSMYLCASSFLASGRNEQFFGPGTRLTVL.

In nucleotides, the CDR3 is TGTGCCAGCAGTCGGAGAATGAACACTGAAGCTTTCTTT. It codes for CASSRRMNTEAFF. The V call is TRBV28, the J call TRBJ1-1, with no clear D. CDR1 MDHEN and CDR2 SYDVKM come from the germline V gene. The CDR3 length is 13 residues. Trimming stripped 5 bases from V and 0 bases from J, with 7 bases between.

The rearrangement uses TRBV18 and TRBJ2-7; 9 bases are a match to TRBD1. This CDR3 contains 14 residues. The germline CDR1 and CDR2 sequences are KGHSH and LQKENI. Unmatched junction bases numbered 2, after V lost 2 bases and J lost 3 bases. CDR3 protein: CASSPGTGNYEQYF. The CDR3 nucleotides read TGTGCCAGCTCACCAGGGACAGGGAACTACGAGCAGTACTTC.

This chain links TRBV11-2 with TRBJ2-1; maybe TRBD2 (5 bases). The CDR3 sequence is 14 residues long. Germline CDR1 SGHAT, CDR2 FQNNGV. The V end lost 5 bases, the J end lost 0 bases, and 8 bases lay between the germline ends. CDR3 sequence reads: CASSRRDSYNEQFF. DNA for the CDR3: TGTGCCAGCAGCCGCCGGGACTCCTACAATGAGCAGTTCTTC.

The J gene is TRBJ1-1, the V gene TRBV6-6, with unresolved D. V lost 5 bases, J lost 10 bases, and 8 bases lay in between. The germline CDR1 and CDR2 sequences are MNHNY and SVGAGI (reference sequence). This CDR3 is 10 amino acids long. This chain's CDR3 is CASSEYGAFF. The CDR3 bases are TGTGCCAGCAGTGAATACGGAGCTTTCTTT.

This clone was seen a handful of times. J is TRBJ2-1 and V is TRBV2, with D perhaps assigned TRBD1 or TRBD2 (7 bases each). CDR3 length: 10 residues. Germline CDR1 SNHLY, CDR2 FYNNEI. The CDR3 is CATGRDEQFF. The DNA for the CDR3 is TGTGCGACAGGGAGGGATGAGCAGTTCTTC.

Written as DNA, the CDR3 is TGTGCCAGCAGTTACTCGATTCAGGGAGGGAACACTGAAGCTTTCTTT. Encoded protein: CASSYSIQGGNTEAFF. The J gene is TRBJ1-1, the V gene TRBV6-5; the D gene is possibly TRBD1 (5 bases). Trimming pared 0 bases from V and 1 base from J, leaving 12 bases between. The CDR3 covers 16 residues. Looked up from germline, CDR1 is MNHEY and CDR2 is SVGAGI.

J is TRBJ1-5 and V is TRBV19; possibly TRBD1 for D (6 bases). Germline values: CDR1 LNHDA, CDR2 SQIVND (reference sequence). V lost 6 bases, J lost 7 bases, and 13 bases lay in between. The CDR3 sequence is 13 residues long. In DNA form, the CDR3 reads TGTGCCAGTAGCACGCTCGGGACACAGCCCCAGCATTTT. As protein: CASSTLGTQPQHF.

V is TRBV6-1 and J is TRBJ2-5, with D perhaps matching TRBD2 (6 bases). CDR1 and CDR2 (germline): MNHNS, SASEGT. Trimming took off 0 bases at V and 1 base at J, with 9 bases between the two ends. The CDR3 runs to 15 residues. The CDR3 coding sequence is TGTGCCAGCAGTGAAGCGGCGGGGCGCCAAGAGACCCAGTACTTC. As protein: CASSEAAGRQETQYF.

This chain joins TRBV4-3 and TRBJ1-3; the D is unclear. Germline V CDR1 and CDR2: LGHNA, YSLEER. The CDR3 is made up of 16 amino acids. The germline V and J ends were trimmed by 1 base and 3 bases, with 13 bases remaining between them. In DNA, the CDR3 is TGCGCCAGCAGCCAAGCCCCGGGATTCGATGGAAACACCATATATTTT. It translates to CASSQAPGFDGNTIYF.

The chain's CDR3 is CASSVSRYKGSTGELFF. CDR3 bases: TGCGCCAGCAGCGTGTCGCGCTATAAGGGGTCCACCGGGGAGCTGTTTTTT. The chain carries TRBV5-1 and TRBJ2-2; tentatively, D is TRBD1 (5 bases). This CDR3 contains 17 residues. Germline V gene data show CDR1 as SGHRS and CDR2 as YFSETQ. The V end was cut by 4 bases, the J end by 4 bases, with 20 bases between.

The chain joins TRBV28 to TRBJ1-5; D is possibly TRBD1 (5 bases). CDR3 length: 15 residues. The V gene lost 5 bases and the J gene lost 2 bases, with 13 bases spanning the gap. Germline V gene sequence: CDR1 MDHEN, CDR2 SYDVKM. The CDR3 region is CASSGAAGRNQPQHF. The CDR3 DNA reads TGTGCCAGCAGTGGGGCGGCAGGCCGCAATCAGCCCCAGCATTTT.

V and J are TRBV2 and TRBJ1-6; no clear D. V dropped 4 bases and J dropped 9 bases, with 16 bases sitting between them. Germline CDR1 reads SNHLY; CDR2 reads FYNNEI. This CDR3 is built from 15 residues. CDR3 bases: TGTGCCAGCAGTGGCGGGTTCGGAAAAATTTCACCCCTCCACTTT. Translation gives CASSGGFGKISPLHF.

The chain recombines TRBV5-1 with TRBJ1-1; tentatively, D is TRBD1 (6 bases). Trimming removed 0 bases at V and 2 bases at J, with 26 bases between. The CDR3 length is 20 residues. Germline CDR1 and CDR2: SGHRS and YFSETQ. The CDR3 protein is CASSLGIKLQGGADNTEAFF. The CDR3 nucleotides read TGCGCCAGCAGCTTGGGAATTAAGTTACAGGGCGGGGCGGACAACACTGAAGCTTTCTTT.

The chain couples TRBV9 to TRBJ2-1; TRBD2 agrees at 8 bases. After removal of 0 bases from V and 4 bases from J, the junction contained 6 bases not matched to a gene. Germline CDR1 and CDR2: SGDLS and YYNGEE. The CDR3 runs to 16 residues. The CDR3 protein is CASSVDDGRGYNEQFF. The CDR3 DNA sequence: TGTGCCAGCAGCGTAGATGACGGGAGGGGGTACAATGAGCAGTTCTTC. The full variable domain, with the rest looked up from reference TRBV9 and TRBJ2-1, is DSGVTQTPKHLITATGQRVTLRCSPRSGDLSVYWYQQSLDQGLQFLIQYYNGEERAKGNILERFSAQQFPDLHSELNLSSLELGDSALYFCASSVDDGRGYNEQFFGPGTRLTVL.

This sequence joins TRBV27 and TRBJ2-7; TRBD2 matches 12 bases. This CDR3 is 17 amino acids long. Trimming cost V 1 base and J 2 bases; bases outside gene matches: 6. CDR1 MNHEY and CDR2 SMNVEV come from the germline V gene (reference sequence). The CDR3 coding sequence is TGTGCCAGCAGTTTATTGGGGACTAGCGGGCGCCCCTACGAGCAGTACTTC. Protein product: CASSLLGTSGRPYEQYF.

The chain carries TRBV11-2 and TRBJ2-7; TRBD2 matches 7 bases. The germline V gene has CDR1 SGHAT and CDR2 FQNNGV. This CDR3 comprises 15 residues. J lost 3 bases, V lost 1 base, and 6 bases had no gene match. CDR3 nucleotide sequence: TGTGCCAGCAGCTTAGGGGCAGCGGGGCGCTACGAGCAGTACTTC. It encodes CASSLGAAGRYEQYF.

The V and J genes are TRBV6-1 and TRBJ2-5; tentatively, D is TRBD2 (5 bases). CDR1 is MNHNS and CDR2 is SASEGT in the germline V gene. The V end was cut by 6 bases, the J end by 3 bases, with 11 bases between. This CDR3 has 13 residues. The CDR3 spells CASRPSGEETQYF. The CDR3 DNA reads TGTGCCAGCAGACCAAGCGGAGAAGAGACCCAGTACTTC.